Below are 21 T cell receptor beta chains sequenced from a single sample in a study of cytomegalovirus exposure and HLA in healthy donors. Some clones are missing from TCRdb's copy, which holds only in-frame ones; the method was immunoSEQ multiplex PCR. The profile covers 150,000 to 200,000 clones, with approximately 86% appearing a single time and approximately 2.1% taken by the ten largest. The sequenced sample consisted of PBMCs. The receptors originated from a woman aged 18-30 years in good health and CMV-seronegative.

This clone came up a few times. V gene TRBV20-1 combines with J gene TRBJ1-1, with D possibly TRBD1 on 6 matching bases. The germline V gene encodes CDR1 DFQATT and CDR2 SNEGSKA (reference sequence). This CDR3 has 10 amino acids. V lost 1 base, J lost 12 bases, and 9 bases lay in between. As DNA, the CDR3 is TGCAGTGCTAGAGCTCAGGGGACTTTCTTT. This gives the protein CSARAQGTFF.

V gene TRBV9 combines with J gene TRBJ1-1; D gene ambiguous. Germline CDR1 SGDLS, CDR2 YYNGEE. Trimming removed 4 bases from V and 1 base from J, with 14 bases in between. The length of the CDR3 is 15 residues. The CDR3 DNA is TGTGCCAGCAGCTTATGGGCCAATTCGAACACTGAAGCTTTCTTT. It codes for CASSLWANSNTEAFF.

This chain uses TRBV19 with TRBJ2-7; 8 positions agree with TRBD2. The trim removed 3 bases at V and 4 bases at J, leaving 5 bases unmatched. The germline CDR1 and CDR2 sequences are LNHDA and SQIVND (reference sequence). This CDR3 comprises 14 residues. CDR3 loop: CASSIGLAPYEQYF. CDR3 in DNA: TGTGCCAGTAGTATCGGACTAGCACCTTACGAGCAGTACTTC.

The V call is TRBV7-9, the J call TRBJ1-2; D is unresolved. This CDR3 is 15 amino acids long. Germline V gene sequence: CDR1 SEHNR, CDR2 FQNEAQ (reference sequence). V dropped 1 base and J dropped 5 bases, with 14 bases sitting between them. The CDR3 is CASSLGATSPYGYTF. The CDR3 DNA reads TGTGCCAGCAGCTTAGGGGCGACGAGCCCTTATGGCTACACCTTC.

This rearrangement joins TRBV12-5 to TRBJ2-7; 7 bases are a match to TRBD1. CDR1 LGHNT and CDR2 FRNRAP come from the germline V gene. V dropped 4 bases and J dropped 7; count of bases not matched to a gene: 7. The CDR3 contains 13 residues. The CDR3 nucleotides are TGTGCTAGTGGTTGGGAACAGGGGAGAGAGCAGTACTTC. This encodes CASGWEQGREQYF.

The V call is TRBV7-2, the J call TRBJ1-3, with TRBD1 matching over 7 bases. The ends lost 5 bases at V and 0 bases at J; junction bases unmatched: 7. Germline-derived CDR1 and CDR2 are SGHTA and FQGNSA. The CDR3 loop spans 16 amino acids. CDR3 residues: CASSLGQARSGNTIYF. CDR3 DNA: TGTGCCAGCAGCCTCGGACAGGCCCGCTCTGGAAACACCATATATTTT.

The chain is built from TRBV4-1 and TRBJ1-5; perhaps TRBD1 as D (5 bases). The CDR3 has 17 amino acids. Trimming took off 1 base at V and 6 bases at J, with 19 bases between the two ends. Germline assignment: CDR1 MGHRA and CDR2 YSYEKL. The DNA for the CDR3 is TGCGCCAGCAGCCAAGTTTCACGGGCCGACGGGGGTCAGCCCCAGCATTTT. Its protein is CASSQVSRADGGQPQHF.

V and J are TRBV25-1 and TRBJ2-1; 8 bases match TRBD2. CDR1 and CDR2 (germline): MGHDK, SYGVNS. CDR3 length equals 14 residues. The CDR3 reads CTMPERGTYNEQFF. CDR3 nucleotides: TGTACCATGCCGGAGCGGGGGACCTACAATGAGCAGTTCTTC. Together with reference TRBV25-1 and TRBJ2-1, the CDR3 gives the full variable domain: EADIYQTPRYLVIGTGKKITLECSQTMGHDKMYWYQQDPGMELHLIHYSYGVNSTEKGDLSSESTVSRIRTEHFPLTLESARPSHTSQYLCTMPERGTYNEQFFGPGTRLTVL.

This clone was detected once. This chain uses TRBV6-1 with TRBJ1-2, with a possible D match to TRBD1 (6 bases). This CDR3 has 14 amino acids. V lost 2 bases and J lost 12, with 19 bases in between. Germline V gives CDR1 MNHNS, CDR2 SASEGT. In DNA form, the CDR3 reads TGTGCCAGCAGTGAATTGGACAGACCTCATCGCCACACCTTC. As protein: CASSELDRPHRHTF.

This clone was picked up one time. The chain joins TRBV12-5 to TRBJ1-2, with 12 nucleotides matching TRBD1. J gave up 11 bases and V 4 bases, and 8 bases lay outside the gene matches. In germline, CDR1 is LGHNT, CDR2 FRNRAP. This CDR3 has 14 amino acids. The CDR3 loop is CASGSGTGGGRYTF. Here the CDR3 DNA reads TGTGCTAGTGGTTCCGGGACAGGGGGCGGAAGATACACCTTC.

This chain links TRBV5-1 with TRBJ2-3; a possible D gene is TRBD1 (5 bases). The CDR3 is 13 amino acids. V lost 3 bases to trimming and J lost 5 bases, with 10 bases between them. Germline V lookup: CDR1 SGHRS, CDR2 YFSETQ. CDR3 bases: TGCGCCAGCAGCTCTCCCCAGGGAGATACGCAGTATTTT. Protein: CASSSPQGDTQYF. The full variable domain, with the rest looked up from reference TRBV5-1 and TRBJ2-3, is KAGVTQTPRYLIKTRGQQVTLSCSPISGHRSVSWYQQTPGQGLQFLFEYFSETQRNKGNFPGRFSGRQFSNSRSEMNVSTLELGDSALYLCASSSPQGDTQYFGPGTRLTVL.

The genes are TRBV5-4 and TRBJ2-5, with D tentatively TRBD2 (5 bases). Trimming took 2 bases from V and 1 from J, leaving 12 bases between them. This CDR3 has 15 amino acids. Germline loops: CDR1 SGHNT, CDR2 YYREEE (reference sequence). The CDR3 DNA is TGTGCCAGCAGCTTACAAGCTCTAGCCCAAGAGACCCAGTACTTC. Amino acid sequence: CASSLQALAQETQYF.

The chain couples TRBV4-1 to TRBJ1-1; 12 positions agree with TRBD1. The CDR3 runs 18 residues. Per germline, CDR1 MGHRA and CDR2 YSYEKL. The junction had 11 bases not matched to a gene; V was cut back by 0 bases and J by 6 bases. The CDR3 coding sequence is TGCGCCAGCAGCCAAGAAGGGGGGACAGGGGGCGTGGAGGCTGAAGCTTTCTTT. It specifies CASSQEGGTGGVEAEAFF.

The rearrangement joins TRBV5-1 to TRBJ1-1, with 11 nucleotides matching TRBD1. Per the germline V gene, CDR1 is SGHRS and CDR2 is YFSETQ. CDR3 length equals 15 residues. The V gene end was trimmed by 0 bases and the J gene end by 3 bases; junction bases not matched to a gene: 1. The CDR3 sequence: CASSLEGQGDTEAFF. As DNA, the CDR3 is TGCGCCAGCAGCTTGGAGGGACAGGGGGACACTGAAGCTTTCTTT. Full variable domain (rest looked up from reference TRBV5-1 and TRBJ1-1): KAGVTQTPRYLIKTRGQQVTLSCSPISGHRSVSWYQQTPGQGLQFLFEYFSETQRNKGNFPGRFSGRQFSNSRSEMNVSTLELGDSALYLCASSLEGQGDTEAFFGQGTRLTVV.

This sequence joins TRBV6-5 and TRBJ1-2; 7 bases are shared with TRBD1. The CDR3 loop spans 13 amino acids. Losses at the gene ends were 6 bases for V and 5 bases for J; bases not matched to a gene: 6. Looked up from germline, CDR1 is MNHEY and CDR2 is SVGAGI. The CDR3 region has the DNA TGTGCCAGCAGACCGGGACAGCCTTATGGCTACACCTTC. Residues: CASRPGQPYGYTF.

The rearrangement joins TRBV10-3 to TRBJ2-1; maybe TRBD2 (5 bases). Germline CDR1 reads ENHRY; CDR2 reads SYGVKD. The V end was cut by 2 bases, the J end by 8 bases, with 28 bases between. This CDR3 is built from 19 residues. The CDR3 sequence is CAISELGFGGTGRSDEQFF. In DNA form, the CDR3 reads TGTGCCATCAGTGAGCTGGGGTTTGGAGGCACTGGGCGGTCGGATGAGCAGTTCTTC.

The genes are TRBV19 and TRBJ2-1; 12 nucleotides align to TRBD2. Trimming at V came to 6 bases and at J to 7 bases, leaving 4 bases not matched to a gene. This CDR3 comprises 14 residues. Germline V gene sequence: CDR1 LNHDA, CDR2 SQIVND (reference sequence). The CDR3 DNA follows: TGTGCCAGTAGCCAAGGACTAGCGGGGAATGAGCAGTTCTTC. Its translation is CASSQGLAGNEQFF.

The chain carries TRBV5-1 and TRBJ2-5; possible D gene TRBD2, 6 bases. Deletions cut 4 bases from V and 2 bases from J, with 12 bases between. CDR1 and CDR2 from the germline V gene are SGHRS and YFSETQ. The CDR3 runs to 14 residues. The DNA of the CDR3 is TGCGCCAGCAGCGGATGGACTACACAAGAGACCCAGTACTTC. Its translation is CASSGWTTQETQYF. Full variable domain (missing parts from reference TRBV5-1 and TRBJ2-5): KAGVTQTPRYLIKTRGQQVTLSCSPISGHRSVSWYQQTPGQGLQFLFEYFSETQRNKGNFPGRFSGRQFSNSRSEMNVSTLELGDSALYLCASSGWTTQETQYFGPGTRLLVL.

The rearrangement links TRBV30 to TRBJ1-2, with a weak D call TRBD1 (6 bases). The V gene's germline CDR1 is GTSNPN and CDR2 SVGIG (reference sequence). Trimming shortened V by 4 bases and J by 3 bases, and 21 bases separated the two germline ends. The CDR3 sequence is 16 residues long. The CDR3 region is CAWMRLLRDTHYGYTF. Here the CDR3 DNA reads TGTGCCTGGATGAGGCTTTTACGGGACACCCACTATGGCTACACCTTC.

This chain connects TRBV7-9 to TRBJ1-1; D remains ambiguous. Germline V gene sequence: CDR1 SEHNR, CDR2 FQNEAQ (reference sequence). This CDR3 is 12 amino acids long. The V end was cut by 5 bases, the J end by 5 bases, with 9 bases between. CDR3 coding DNA: TGTGCCAGCAGCGTCCGGGGAACTGAAGCTTTCTTT. Its protein is CASSVRGTEAFF.

The genes are TRBV6-6 and TRBJ2-3; 8 positions agree with TRBD2. The germline V gene has CDR1 MNHNY and CDR2 SVGAGI (reference sequence). V shed 4 bases, J shed 1 base, and the junction held 1 base outside the gene matches. This CDR3 is built from 14 residues. This CDR3 reads CASSSTSGTDTQYF. The DNA for the CDR3 is TGTGCCAGCAGTTCGACTAGCGGCACAGATACGCAGTATTTT.